A selection of T cell receptor beta chains follows, all from one sample in a study of blood T cell repertoires in COVID-19. Repertoires were generated with immunoSEQ multiplex PCR, while TCRdb's copy carries only in-frame clones and drops some. The repertoire includes around 29,000 clones, 80% to 90% of them detected once, and over 9% sits in the top ten. The sequencing sample was made of peripheral blood. These receptors were taken from a man in his 60s with acute or convalescent COVID-19. CDR3s include the opening cysteine and the closing phenylalanine or tryptophan. The D gene is left open where the match is weak. Clone size is given for some rows only: seen once, a few or many times, or a class if the clone is expanded.

J,D,size,V,DNA,CDR3
TRBJ1-4,TRBD1,NA,TRBV5-1,TGCGCCAGCAGCTTTGACAGGGGGGGATTTAATGAAAAACTGTTTTTT,CASSFDRGGFNEKLFF
TRBJ1-1,NA,NA,TRBV6-6,TGTGCCAGCAGTTACGGCATGGGCGCCACTGAAGCTTTCTTT,CASSYGMGATEAFF
TRBJ2-5,NA,NA,TRBV5-4,TGTGCCAGCAACTCCGGAGGGCGAGAGACCCAGTACTTC,CASNSGGRETQYF
TRBJ1-4,TRBD1,NA,TRBV4-1,TGCGCCAGCAGCCCGGAACAGGGGGCGGGTGAAAAACTGTTTTTT,CASSPEQGAGEKLFF
TRBJ1-3,NA,NA,TRBV5-4,TGTGCCAGCAGCCTGACCACAGGGATCTCTGGAAACACCATATATTTT,CASSLTTGISGNTIYF
TRBJ1-1,NA,NA,TRBV7-9,TGTGCCAGCAGCTTAGCGATCGGGTGGAACACTGAAGCTTTCTTT,CASSLAIGWNTEAFF
TRBJ1-1,NA,few,TRBV9,TGTGCCAGCAGCCTGAGACCAGGAATGAACACTGAAGCTTTCTTT,CASSLRPGMNTEAFF
TRBJ2-7,TRBD1,once,TRBV27,TGTGCCAGCAGTTCGCTGACAGGGGGAAGCTACGAGCAGTACTTC,CASSSLTGGSYEQYF
TRBJ1-3,NA,NA,TRBV7-9,TGTGCCAGCAGCTTAGCCGGGACTCCAGGAAACACCATATATTTT,CASSLAGTPGNTIYF
TRBJ2-7,NA,NA,TRBV18,TGTGCCAGCTCACCACCGGGGGCAGTCGAGCAGTACTTC,CASSPPGAVEQYF
TRBJ1-5,NA,NA,TRBV12-3/TRBV12-4,TGTGCGGTAGGGCAGGGAGGTCAGCCCCAGCATTTT,CAVGQGGQPQHF
TRBJ2-5,TRBD2,NA,TRBV11-2,TGTGCCAGCAGCTATAGCGGGAGGGGAGAGACCCAGTACTTC,CASSYSGRGETQYF
TRBJ2-1,TRBD2,NA,TRBV10-3,TGTGCCATCAGCGCGGGACTAGCGGGAGTAACGAATGAGCAGTTCTTC,CAISAGLAGVTNEQFF
TRBJ2-5,NA,NA,TRBV11-2,TGTGCCAGCAGCTTAGCGACTAGCCAAGAGACCCAGTACTTC,CASSLATSQETQYF
TRBJ2-1,NA,NA,TRBV9,TGTGCCAGCAGCGTAGGGCTAGCCTATGAGCAGTTCTTC,CASSVGLAYEQFF
TRBJ2-1,NA,NA,TRBV21-1,TGTGCCAGCAGCACCACAGTGTACAATGAGCAGTTCTTC,CASSTTVYNEQFF
TRBJ2-1,NA,NA,TRBV19,TGTGCCAGTAGAGGTCTAGCTGAGTTCTTC,CASRGLAEFF
TRBJ1-1,NA,NA,TRBV18,TGTGCCAGCTCACCGGACAGCGAGAACACTGAAGCTTTCTTT,CASSPDSENTEAFF
TRBJ2-3,TRBD2,NA,TRBV7-2,TGTGCCAGCAGCTTAGGGAGGAGCGGGAGGGGAGATACGCAGTATTTT,CASSLGRSGRGDTQYF
TRBJ2-2,NA,NA,TRBV28,TGTGCCAGCAGTTTATACCGGGCGAACACCGGGGAGCTGTTTTTT,CASSLYRANTGELFF
TRBJ1-1,TRBD1,NA,TRBV3-1/TRBV3-2,TGTGCCAGCAGTCCTAGACAGGGGGGGAACACTGAAGCTTTCTTT,CASSPRQGGNTEAFF
TRBJ1-1,TRBD1,NA,TRBV7-3,TGTGCCAGCAGCCTCTCAGGGACAGGACGTACTGAAGCTTTCTTT,CASSLSGTGRTEAFF
TRBJ2-1,TRBD2,NA,TRBV7-2,TGTGCCAGCAGCTACGCGGGGACTAGCGGGGGGTACAATGAGCAGTTCTTC,CASSYAGTSGGYNEQFF
TRBJ1-1,NA,NA,TRBV7-3,TGTGCCAGCAGCTTAGGCAGGGGGAACACTGAAGCTTTCTTT,CASSLGRGNTEAFF
TRBJ2-3,TRBD2,NA,TRBV5-1,TGCGCCAGCAGCTTGGCCTCTAGCGGGAATACAGATACGCAGTATTTT,CASSLASSGNTDTQYF
TRBJ1-3,NA,NA,TRBV7-9,TGTGCCAGCAGCTTAGGCTACTCTGGAAACACCATATATTTT,CASSLGYSGNTIYF
TRBJ1-4,NA,NA,TRBV30,TGTGCCTGGAGTAGAGGAGGGACTTTTGAAAAACTGTTTTTT,CAWSRGGTFEKLFF
TRBJ2-7,TRBD1,NA,TRBV28,TGTGCCAGCATTGGCAGCCGACAGGGGAGGTACGAGCAGTACTTC,CASIGSRQGRYEQYF